A single T cell receptor (beta chain) is shown here with its context. As yet, its antigen is unknown. All donors participated as healthy donors of bone marrow. The sample belongs to a study of cytomegalovirus exposure and HLA in healthy donors. Study outcomes and limitations: TCR beta chains numbering more than 150 were designated cytomegalovirus-associated.

The PCR used 60 Vbeta and 13 Jbeta primers. Sequencing was performed with immunoSEQ multiplex PCR; in TCRdb, only in-frame clones are kept and a portion is missing. In the table there are 110,000 or so clones, 82% of which are singletons. CDR3 length: 15 residues. V gave up 6 bases and J gave up 6 bases; unmatched junction bases: 11. Germline loops: CDR1 MDHEN, CDR2 SYDVKM. The clonotype was recovered from a woman between 18 and 30 years old in good health and CMV-seronegative. The genes are TRBV28 and TRBJ2-3; TRBD1 aligns across 8 bases. Sequences were obtained from PBMCs. CDR3 DNA sequence: TGTGCCAGCAGCTCCATCGGGCGGGACAGGGATACGCAGTATTTT. Residues: CASSSIGRDRDTQYF.